The next 23 T cell receptor beta chains were all read from a single sample in a study of cytomegalovirus exposure and HLA in healthy donors. PCR employed 60 Vbeta and 13 Jbeta primers. Method: immunoSEQ multiplex PCR; TCRdb's copy keeps in-frame clones and lacks some. The data hold 220,000 or so clones, with approximately 70% observed a single time. The specimen sequenced was PBMCs. The receptors here all came from a woman in her twenties or thirties in good health and CMV-seronegative.

This chain links TRBV27 with TRBJ2-7, with D uncertain. The CDR3 loop spans 9 amino acids. V was shortened by 7 bases and J by 11 bases, with 9 bases between the two germline ends. Germline assignment: CDR1 MNHEY and CDR2 SMNVEV (reference sequence). CDR3 residues: CASTHTEYF. Here the CDR3 DNA reads TGTGCCAGCACCCATACTGAGTACTTC.

The rearrangement joins TRBV9 to TRBJ2-1, with TRBD1 identical over 10 bases. Germline V gene lookup returns CDR1 SGDLS and CDR2 YYNGEE. Trimming removed 7 bases from V and 9 bases from J; junction bases left unmatched: 16. The CDR3 totals 16 residues. CDR3 amino acids: CASSWDGRTGGSEQFF. CDR3 coding DNA: TGTGCCAGCTCGTGGGACGGGCGGACAGGGGGGTCTGAGCAGTTCTTC.

This chain links TRBV5-4 with TRBJ1-2; 7 bases are a match to TRBD1. This CDR3 is built from 16 residues. Germline-derived CDR1 and CDR2 are SGHNT and YYREEE (reference sequence). V dropped 4 bases and J dropped 1; count of bases not matched to a gene: 10. Written as DNA, the CDR3 is TGTGCCAGCAGCCCCCCGGACAGGTCTGGTAACTATGGCTACACCTTC. Protein sequence: CASSPPDRSGNYGYTF.

J is TRBJ1-2 and V is TRBV6-1, with D possibly TRBD1 on 6 matching bases. The V gene's germline CDR1 is MNHNS and CDR2 SASEGT. The CDR3 is 14 amino acids. Trimming pared 4 bases from V and 5 bases from J, leaving 14 bases between. The CDR3: CASSAAGQSYGYTF. CDR3 coding DNA: TGTGCCAGCAGTGCCGCCGGACAGTCTTATGGCTACACCTTC.

V usage is TRBV15 and J usage is TRBJ2-3; 8 bases agree with TRBD2. CDR1 is LNHNV and CDR2 is YYDKDF in the germline V gene (reference sequence). V was pared by 4 bases and J by 6 bases, with 6 bases of the junction left unmatched. This CDR3 comprises 14 residues. CDR3 loop: CATSTRAGADTQYF. The CDR3 DNA follows: TGTGCCACCAGCACGAGAGCGGGGGCCGATACGCAGTATTTT.

Details on this clone: One end of the junction does not line up with germline, which may come from a read error. The rearrangement links TRBV4-1 to TRBJ2-7, with 8 nucleotides matching TRBD1. The CDR3 is 15 residues long. Germline values: CDR1 MGHRA, CDR2 YSYEKL. CDR3: CASSHLGQGAYGQYF. In DNA, the CDR3 is TGCGCCAGCAGCCACCTCGGGCAGGGGGCCTACGGGCAGTACTTC.

This clone turned up a few times. The chain uses TRBV7-3 and TRBJ2-1, with 11 nucleotides matching TRBD2. The CDR3 is 16 residues long. The germline gives CDR1 SGHTA, CDR2 FQGTGA. Losses at the gene ends were 5 bases for V and 6 bases for J; bases not matched to a gene: 9. The CDR3 is CASSRRSGGASNEQFF. In DNA form, the CDR3 reads TGTGCCAGCAGCCGACGTAGCGGGGGGGCCTCCAATGAGCAGTTCTTC.

The chain has TRBV5-6 and TRBJ1-1, with D perhaps TRBD1 (6 bases). Trimming left V 2 bases short and J 5 bases short, with 10 bases between. The CDR3 length is 13 residues. Germline V lookup: CDR1 SGHDT, CDR2 YYEEEE. The CDR3 sequence: CASSLQGGTEAFF. As DNA, the CDR3 is TGTGCCAGCAGCTTACAGGGAGGGACTGAAGCTTTCTTT.

The rearrangement uses TRBV6-5 and TRBJ1-2, with 9 bases identical to TRBD1. This CDR3 contains 13 residues. The ends lost 7 bases at V and 7 bases at J; junction bases unmatched: 7. Germline V gene sequence: CDR1 MNHEY, CDR2 SVGAGI. DNA of the CDR3: TGTGCCAGCAATCCACAGGGGGCGTTTGGCTACACCTTC. It codes for CASNPQGAFGYTF.

This clone has only a few counts. Other DNA sequences in the same sample also yield this CDR3. This chain links TRBV29-1 with TRBJ1-1; tentatively, D is TRBD1 (6 bases). The length of the CDR3 is 12 residues. Germline V gene sequence: CDR1 SQVTM, CDR2 ANQGSEA. Trimming left V 6 bases short and J 1 base short, with 9 bases between. The CDR3: CSVGGGNTEAFF. The CDR3, as DNA: TGCAGCGTGGGAGGGGGGAACACTGAAGCTTTCTTT.

CDR3 protein: CAWSGLAAYYNEQFF. CDR3 nucleotides: TGTGCCTGGAGCGGACTAGCGGCCTACTACAATGAGCAGTTCTTC. V gene TRBV30 combines with J gene TRBJ2-1; 10 nucleotides line up with TRBD2. This CDR3 comprises 15 residues. Germline assignment: CDR1 GTSNPN and CDR2 SVGIG (reference sequence). J lost 3 bases, V lost 3 bases, and 5 bases had no gene match.

This chain joins TRBV30 and TRBJ1-2, with TRBD1 matching over 9 bases. Germline values: CDR1 GTSNPN, CDR2 SVGIG (reference sequence). With 6 bases clipped from V and 8 bases from J, the junction kept 10 bases outside the gene matches. The CDR3 contains 13 residues. CDR3 nucleotides: TGTGCCTGCCGGATTGGGACAGGGCGAGGCTACACCTTC. Translating it yields CACRIGTGRGYTF.

In this sample, this clone turned up once. The rearrangement joins TRBV9 to TRBJ2-5; maybe TRBD2 (5 bases). The last part of the DNA fits TRBJ2-7 better; the J call may be wrong. CDR1 is SGDLS and CDR2 is YYNGEE in the germline V gene. This CDR3 has 15 amino acids. This CDR3 reads CASSVAEGSSYEQYF. Here the CDR3 DNA reads TGTGCCAGCAGCGTAGCTGAAGGGAGCTCCTACGAGCAGTACTTC.

The chain links TRBV27 to TRBJ1-5; 11 positions match TRBD1. This CDR3 is built from 17 residues. CDR1 is MNHEY and CDR2 is SMNVEV in the germline V gene (reference sequence). Germline trimming cut 0 bases from V and 3 bases from J; bases unmatched to any gene: 4. The CDR3 region is CASSLSRTGGYNQPQHF. In DNA, the CDR3 is TGTGCCAGCAGTTTATCCAGGACAGGGGGCTACAATCAGCCCCAGCATTTT.

The chain is built from TRBV6-6 and TRBJ1-3, with a possible D match to TRBD1 (5 bases). Per the germline V gene, CDR1 is MNHNY and CDR2 is SVGAGI (reference sequence). CDR3 length: 14 amino acids. Deletions cut 8 bases from V and 3 bases from J, with 14 bases between. The DNA of the CDR3 is TGTGCCAGCCAAACGTGGGGGGTTGGAAACACCATATATTTT. It is translated as CASQTWGVGNTIYF.

The genes are TRBV19 and TRBJ2-2; 12 nucleotides align to TRBD1. This CDR3 has 16 residues. Losses at the gene ends were 6 bases for V and 8 bases for J; bases not matched to a gene: 10. The germline CDR1 and CDR2 sequences are LNHDA and SQIVND (reference sequence). The CDR3 reads CASRMTGTGGTGELFF. CDR3 sequence (DNA): TGTGCCAGTAGGATGACCGGGACAGGGGGCACGGGGGAGCTGTTTTTT.

J is TRBJ2-3 and V is TRBV9; 13 nucleotides align to TRBD2. CDR3 length: 16 residues. Germline V lookup: CDR1 SGDLS, CDR2 YYNGEE. V dropped 1 base and J dropped 5; count of bases not matched to a gene: 4. CDR3 amino acids: CASSVTSGGAGDTQYF. CDR3 bases: TGTGCCAGCAGCGTAACTAGCGGGGGGGCGGGAGATACGCAGTATTTT.

This clone was counted only a few times. This CDR3 reads CASSSTPGLEETQYF. The CDR3 region has the DNA TGTGCCAGCAGCTCGACACCGGGACTCGAAGAGACCCAGTACTTC. V and J are TRBV7-9 and TRBJ2-5; D is perhaps TRBD2 (6 bases). The CDR3 runs 15 residues. The V end was cut by 4 bases, the J end by 3 bases, with 15 bases between. Germline lookup yields CDR1 SEHNR and CDR2 FQNEAQ (reference sequence).

This chain joins TRBV5-8 and TRBJ2-7, with 9 bases matching TRBD1. Trimming cost V 4 bases and J 5 bases; bases outside gene matches: 10. Germline CDR1 SGHTS, CDR2 YDEGEE. The CDR3 contains 15 residues. As DNA, the CDR3 is TGTGCCAGCAGCCGGGGACAGGGAGTTCGGGACGAGCAGTACTTC. Translated: CASSRGQGVRDEQYF.

The J gene is TRBJ2-5, the V gene TRBV19; possible D gene TRBD2, 6 bases. This CDR3 is built from 17 residues. CDR1 LNHDA and CDR2 SQIVND come from the germline V gene (reference sequence). The V end was cut by 3 bases, the J end by 5 bases, with 22 bases between. The CDR3 here is CASSMRDGNEVGETQYF. CDR3 nucleotide sequence: TGTGCCAGTAGTATGCGGGACGGGAATGAAGTTGGGGAGACCCAGTACTTC. The full variable domain, its missing parts supplied by reference TRBV19 and TRBJ2-5, is DGGITQSPKYLFRKEGQNVTLSCEQNLNHDAMYWYRQDPGQGLRLIYYSQIVNDFQKGDIAEGYSVSREKKESFPLTVTSAQKNPTAFYLCASSMRDGNEVGETQYFGPGTRLLVL.

This clone turned up a few times. The J gene is TRBJ2-7, the V gene TRBV6-5; D possibly corresponds to TRBD1 (6 bases). The CDR3 length is 15 residues. Trimming removed 8 bases from V and 2 bases from J, with 19 bases in between. Per the germline V gene, CDR1 is MNHEY and CDR2 is SVGAGI. The CDR3 sequence is CASRTPTGKPYEQYF. The CDR3 DNA follows: TGTGCCAGCCGAACCCCGACAGGCAAACCCTACGAGCAGTACTTC.

This clone was detected a few times. The chain is built from TRBV5-8 and TRBJ1-1; a weak D match, TRBD1 (6 bases). This CDR3 spans 14 amino acids. V was pared by 2 bases and J by 2 bases, with 10 bases between. CDR1 SGHTS and CDR2 YDEGEE come from the germline V gene. The CDR3 sequence: CASSLQGTNTEAFF. CDR3 DNA: TGTGCCAGCAGCTTACAGGGCACAAACACTGAAGCTTTCTTT. Variable domain in full (rest from reference TRBV5-8 and TRBJ1-1): EAGVTQSPTHLIKTRGQQATLRCSPISGHTSVYWYQQALGLGLQFLLWYDEGEERNRGNFPPRFSGRQFPNYSSELNVNALELEDSALYLCASSLQGTNTEAFFGQGTRLTVV.

This chain uses TRBV14 with TRBJ1-1, with TRBD1 as a possible D gene (6 bases). Looked up from germline, CDR1 is SGHDN and CDR2 is FVKESK. Trimming removed 0 bases at V and 1 base at J, with 15 bases between. This CDR3 contains 17 residues. CDR3 sequence (DNA): TGTGCCAGCAGCCAAGATGGGGGACAAGGTCCGAACACTGAAGCTTTCTTT. This gives the protein CASSQDGGQGPNTEAFF.